This note documents a single TCR beta chain sequence. Its antigen is currently unknown. These data come from a study of blood T cells in healthy people across ages. Broader study findings: Across samples, TCR beta diversity tracked strongly with naive T cell percentage.

A minimum of 6 micrograms of total RNA was extracted per sample. Next came a second PCR, run for about 7 to 12 cycles, which used a sample-barcoded 5' primer along with a J-beta primer mix. TCRdb re-derived calls from the 5' RACE reads in MiXCR, one entry per CDR3 protein. Among about 830,000 distinct CDR3 sequences listed, 58% were seen once. What was sequenced was blood. The receptor comes from a man younger than 45 in good health.

CDR3: CASSYPGQSNSPLHF. The CDR3 DNA reads as TGTGCCAGCAGTTACCCGGGGCAAAGCAATTCACCCCTCCACTTT. The genes are TRBV6-6 and TRBJ1-6; weak D call: TRBD1 (5 bases). This CDR3 region has 15 residues. The ends were cut back, 2 bases at V and 7 bases at J, with 12 bases in the middle. The germline CDR1 and CDR2 sequences are MNHNY and SVGAGI (reference sequence).